These 31 T cell receptor beta chains were sequenced from one sample in a study of shared clonotypes between healthy human individuals. Method: immunoSEQ multiplex PCR; TCRdb's copy keeps in-frame clones and lacks some. The sample contains over a million clones, around 76% of which appear only once. The sequenced sample was memory CD4+ T cells sorted from blood. Subset defined: CD45RA-negative fraction. The source of these receptors is a man in his late teens or twenties in good health.

The chain uses TRBV6-1 and TRBJ1-3; D not certain. This CDR3 is built from 14 residues. The germline CDR1 and CDR2 sequences are MNHNS and SASEGT. V dropped 8 bases and J dropped 0 bases, with 11 bases sitting between them. The CDR3 bases are TGTGCCAGCGTGGGGATACGCTCTGGAAACACCATATATTTT. It encodes CASVGIRSGNTIYF.

CDR3 loop: CASSFRAAEQFF. As DNA, the CDR3 is TGTGCCAGCAGCTTTAGGGCAGCAGAGCAGTTCTTC. The chain joins TRBV7-2 to TRBJ2-1, with D uncertain. V was shortened by 3 bases and J by 10 bases, with 10 bases between the two germline ends. The CDR3 covers 12 residues. Germline V gives CDR1 SGHTA, CDR2 FQGNSA.

Turning to this clone: The junction departs from the called germline gene at one end, perhaps through a read error. The rearrangement joins TRBV7-7 to TRBJ2-2; D is ambiguous. The CDR3 is made up of 13 amino acids. Germline loops: CDR1 SSHAT, CDR2 FNYEAQ (reference sequence). The CDR3 reads CASSLTSTGELFF. The CDR3 bases are TGTGCTAGCAGCTTGACGAGCACCGGGGAGCTGTTTTTT.

The chain is built from TRBV5-1 and TRBJ2-1, with 8 bases that match TRBD2. Trimming at V came to 0 bases and at J to 9 bases, leaving 5 bases not matched to a gene. Germline V gene data show CDR1 as SGHRS and CDR2 as YFSETQ. The CDR3 length is 14 residues. The CDR3 nucleotides are TGCGCCAGCAGCTTGGACGGGACTAGGGCTGAGCAGTTCTTC. It specifies CASSLDGTRAEQFF.

Here the CDR3 reads CSVWTGNEKLFF. CDR3 bases: TGCAGCGTTTGGACAGGAAATGAAAAACTGTTTTTT. This chain joins TRBV29-1 and TRBJ1-4; 7 bases are a match to TRBD1. Germline V gene data show CDR1 as SQVTM and CDR2 as ANQGSEA. J was trimmed by 5 bases and V by 5 bases; bases with no gene match: 2. CDR3 length: 12 residues.

The chain couples TRBV7-2 to TRBJ1-2; 8 bases fit TRBD1. J gave up 8 bases and V 4 bases, and 3 bases lay outside the gene matches. This CDR3 spans 12 amino acids. Germline values: CDR1 SGHTA, CDR2 FQGNSA. CDR3 protein: CASSSGGYGYTF. As DNA, the CDR3 is TGTGCCAGCAGCTCAGGGGGCTACGGCTACACCTTC.

The CDR3 region has the DNA TGCGCCAGCAGCTTGGCAGGGCAGAGGGCCCAAGAGACCCAGTACTTC. Translation: CASSLAGQRAQETQYF. The chain carries TRBV5-1 and TRBJ2-5, with D perhaps assigned TRBD1 or TRBD2 (5 bases each). Germline CDR1 and CDR2: SGHRS and YFSETQ. The CDR3 spans 16 residues. V was shortened by 0 bases and J by 1 base, with 13 bases between the two germline ends.

The genes are TRBV5-4 and TRBJ2-2; TRBD2 agrees at 9 bases. Germline V gives CDR1 SGHNT, CDR2 YYREEE (reference sequence). This CDR3 has 18 residues. With V trimmed by 4 bases and J by 5 bases, 15 bases remained unmatched. CDR3 residues: CASSQNGGLASRTGELFF. The CDR3 DNA follows: TGTGCCAGCAGCCAAAACGGAGGACTAGCGAGTAGAACCGGGGAGCTGTTTTTT.

This chain joins TRBV5-6 and TRBJ2-5; 12 bases match TRBD2. The CDR3 loop spans 17 amino acids. Trimming at V came to 6 bases and at J to 2 bases, leaving 11 bases not matched to a gene. Germline V gene sequence: CDR1 SGHDT, CDR2 YYEEEE. DNA of the CDR3: TGTGCCAGCACCCGGACTAGCGGGGTATCTCGGCAAGAGACCCAGTACTTC. Its translation: CASTRTSGVSRQETQYF.

This chain links TRBV27 with TRBJ2-7; D ambiguous. The CDR3 spans 12 residues. V was clipped by 4 bases and J by 6 bases, with 10 bases between them. Germline assignment: CDR1 MNHEY and CDR2 SMNVEV (reference sequence). CDR3 DNA sequence: TGTGCCAGCAGTTCTAAGGGCCCCGAGCAGTACTTC. Encoded protein: CASSSKGPEQYF.

The V gene is TRBV7-2, the J gene TRBJ1-5; tentative D call: TRBD1 (6 bases). V shed 1 base and J shed 5 bases, with 12 bases lying between them. Germline lookup yields CDR1 SGHTA and CDR2 FQGNSA. The length of the CDR3 is 15 residues. In DNA, the CDR3 is TGTGCCAGCAGCTTAGTGGTAGGGGGGTATCAGCCCCAGCATTTT. It is translated as CASSLVVGGYQPQHF.

J is TRBJ2-2 and V is TRBV18; D is uncertain. CDR3 size: 12 residues. V shed 4 bases and J shed 8 bases, with 8 bases lying between them. Germline-derived CDR1 and CDR2 are KGHSH and LQKENI. This CDR3 is CASSRPQGELFF. Written as DNA, the CDR3 is TGTGCCAGCTCACGCCCACAAGGGGAGCTGTTTTTT.

This rearrangement joins TRBV7-2 to TRBJ2-7; tentative D call: TRBD2 (5 bases). CDR3 length: 15 residues. Germline CDR1 reads SGHTA; CDR2 reads FQGNSA. V lost 5 bases, J lost 2 bases, and 16 bases lay in between. CDR3 region: CASSRGRGITYEQYF. CDR3 coding DNA: TGTGCCAGCAGCCGAGGGCGAGGAATAACCTACGAGCAGTACTTC.

In this sample, this clone turned up once. This rearrangement joins TRBV10-3 to TRBJ1-6; TRBD1 agrees at 8 bases. There are 19 residues in the CDR3. With V trimmed by 0 bases and J by 6 bases, 13 bases remained unmatched. Germline-derived CDR1 and CDR2 are ENHRY and SYGVKD. The CDR3 is CAISESGGGGTGVNSPLHF. DNA for the CDR3: TGTGCCATCAGTGAGTCGGGAGGCGGTGGGACAGGAGTTAATTCACCCCTCCACTTT.

The V and J genes are TRBV28 and TRBJ1-4; no firm D call. This CDR3 contains 14 residues. V dropped 4 bases and J dropped 5 bases, with 11 bases sitting between them. CDR1 is MDHEN and CDR2 is SYDVKM in the germline V gene. CDR3 DNA sequence: TGTGCCAGCAGTTCGCAGAGGCTAAATGAAAAACTGTTTTTT. Translation: CASSSQRLNEKLFF.

The V gene is TRBV18, the J gene TRBJ1-3; 7 nucleotides line up with TRBD1. Trimming took 5 bases from V and 1 from J; bases not matched to a gene: 8. This CDR3 contains 16 residues. Germline V gives CDR1 KGHSH, CDR2 LQKENI. This CDR3 is CASSSGQVGSGNTIYF. The CDR3, as DNA: TGTGCCAGCTCATCCGGACAGGTGGGATCTGGAAACACCATATATTTT.

A remark on this clone: A much larger clone is a single base away; this may be a read error. The J gene is TRBJ2-3, the V gene TRBV7-2; D unclear. Germline lookup yields CDR1 SGHTA and CDR2 FQGNSA. This CDR3 has 12 amino acids. The V end lost 5 bases, the J end lost 1 base, and 4 bases lay between the germline ends. CDR3 residues: CASSPGTDTQYF. CDR3 in DNA: TGTGCCAGCAGCCCGGGCACAGATACGCAGTATTTT.

This chain uses TRBV2 with TRBJ2-7, with D unresolved. The germline gives CDR1 SNHLY, CDR2 FYNNEI. The CDR3 extends over 12 amino acids. Trimming shortened V by 2 bases and J by 2 bases, and 4 bases separated the two germline ends. CDR3 protein: CASSEKAYEQYF. CDR3 DNA sequence: TGTGCCAGCAGTGAAAAGGCCTACGAGCAGTACTTC.

This rearrangement joins TRBV28 to TRBJ1-1; 8 nucleotides agree with TRBD1. Looked up from germline, CDR1 is MDHEN and CDR2 is SYDVKM. Trimming cost V 6 bases and J 4 bases; bases outside gene matches: 10. There are 15 residues in the CDR3. DNA of the CDR3: TGTGCCAGCAGATCAGGGGGCGCCCCGGGCACTGAAGCTTTCTTT. It encodes CASRSGGAPGTEAFF.

This chain connects TRBV2 to TRBJ1-2, with TRBD1 as a possible D gene (6 bases). The germline V gene has CDR1 SNHLY and CDR2 FYNNEI. The CDR3 length is 16 residues. V shed 0 bases and J shed 3 bases, with 14 bases lying between them. The chain's CDR3 is CASSEATRGPDYGYTF. The CDR3 coding sequence is TGTGCCAGCAGTGAAGCGACCCGGGGGCCGGACTATGGCTACACCTTC.

The chain is built from TRBV6-1 and TRBJ1-5; no definite D call. CDR1 and CDR2 (germline): MNHNS, SASEGT. The CDR3 is made up of 14 amino acids. V lost 2 bases and J 7 bases, leaving 12 bases between the germline ends. The CDR3 DNA is TGTGCCAGCAGTGAATTTGGCCAGTTACAGCCCCAGCATTTT. Protein sequence: CASSEFGQLQPQHF.

In this sample, this clone turned up many times. Other DNA sequences in the same sample also yield this CDR3. J is TRBJ1-2 and V is TRBV18; D is ambiguous. CDR3 length equals 13 residues. V lost 3 bases and J 4 bases, leaving 9 bases between the germline ends. Germline V lookup: CDR1 KGHSH, CDR2 LQKENI. For the CDR3, the DNA is TGTGCCAGCTCACCGGAGGGTAGCTATGGCTACACCTTC. Translation gives CASSPEGSYGYTF.

Here the CDR3 reads CASSLGGWGAREQYF. DNA of the CDR3: TGTGCCAGCAGCTTAGGTGGGTGGGGGGCGAGGGAGCAGTACTTC. This chain links TRBV5-4 with TRBJ2-7, with D perhaps given as TRBD1 or TRBD2 (6 bases each). The CDR3 totals 15 residues. Germline values: CDR1 SGHNT, CDR2 YYREEE (reference sequence). The V end lost 2 bases, the J end lost 7 bases, and 19 bases lay between the germline ends.

The chain is built from TRBV6-1 and TRBJ1-5; 8 nucleotides align to TRBD1. The CDR3 length is 18 residues. Germline V gene sequence: CDR1 MNHNS, CDR2 SASEGT. J gave up 11 bases and V 4 bases, and 22 bases lay outside the gene matches. CDR3: CASSGSPGQDRNWPAQHF. The CDR3 DNA reads as TGTGCCAGCAGTGGGTCCCCGGGACAGGACCGGAATTGGCCGGCCCAGCATTTT.

On this clone: Other DNA sequences of this sample code for an identical CDR3. This chain joins TRBV7-9 and TRBJ1-1, with 7 bases that match TRBD1. The CDR3 contains 14 residues. With 6 bases clipped from V and 1 base from J, the junction kept 5 bases outside the gene matches. CDR1 is SEHNR, CDR2 FQNEAQ, per germline (reference sequence). CDR3 residues: CASSLGTENTEAFF. CDR3 nucleotide sequence: TGTGCCAGCAGTTTGGGGACAGAGAACACTGAAGCTTTCTTT.

The chain recombines TRBV11-2 with TRBJ1-2; D unresolved. The CDR3 is 15 amino acids. CDR1 and CDR2 from the germline V gene are SGHAT and FQNNGV. V was trimmed by 1 base and J by 8 bases, leaving 17 bases between them. The CDR3 loop is CASSLGQTQGGGYTF. The CDR3 DNA reads as TGTGCCAGCAGCTTAGGCCAGACCCAAGGTGGCGGCTACACCTTC.

The chain links TRBV18 to TRBJ2-7, with 11 bases identical to TRBD1. The CDR3 length is 15 residues. The germline V gene encodes CDR1 KGHSH and CDR2 LQKENI. Trimming at V came to 1 base and at J to 6 bases, leaving 5 bases not matched to a gene. CDR3 coding DNA: TGTGCCAGCTCACCACTCCGGGACAGGGGGTCCGAGCAGTACTTC. Translation gives CASSPLRDRGSEQYF.

With respect to this clone: The identical CDR3 is also encoded by other nucleotide sequences in the sample. This chain connects TRBV5-1 to TRBJ2-5; D remains ambiguous. Germline loops: CDR1 SGHRS, CDR2 YFSETQ. This CDR3 contains 12 residues. V lost 0 bases and J 4 bases, leaving 4 bases between the germline ends. CDR3 sequence (DNA): TGCGCCAGCAGCTTGGATCGAGAGACCCAGTACTTC. This encodes CASSLDRETQYF.

The chain recombines TRBV5-4 with TRBJ2-1; 7 positions match TRBD1. This CDR3 spans 15 amino acids. Germline V gene sequence: CDR1 SGHNT, CDR2 YYREEE (reference sequence). The junction had 6 bases not matched to a gene; V was cut back by 0 bases and J by 6 bases. CDR3 sequence (DNA): TGTGCCAGCAGCTTGGCCGGAACAGGGGTCAATGAGCAGTTCTTC. Translated: CASSLAGTGVNEQFF. The whole variable domain, filled in from reference TRBV5-4 and TRBJ2-1, reads ETGVTQSPTHLIKTRGQQVTLRCSSQSGHNTVSWYQQALGQGPQFIFQYYREEENGRGNFPPRFSGLQFPNYSSELNVNALELDDSALYLCASSLAGTGVNEQFFGPGTRLTVL.

This rearrangement joins TRBV29-1 to TRBJ1-3; no firm D call. This CDR3 contains 12 residues. Between the trimmed V and J ends, which lost 1 base and 2 bases, there was a span of 3 bases. Looked up from germline, CDR1 is SQVTM and CDR2 is ANQGSEA. The CDR3 loop reads CSVEGAGNTIYF. The CDR3 nucleotides are TGCAGCGTTGAAGGGGCTGGAAACACCATATATTTT. The complete variable domain, with remaining parts taken from reference TRBV29-1 and TRBJ1-3, reads SAVISQKPSRDICQRGTSLTIQCQVDSQVTMMFWYRQQPGQSLTLIATANQGSEATYESGFVIDKFPISRPNLTFSTLTVSNMSPEDSSIYLCSVEGAGNTIYFGEGSWLTVV.

The chain is built from TRBV5-8 and TRBJ1-2, with no clear D. The ends were cut back, 4 bases at V and 0 bases at J, with 10 bases in the middle. CDR1 and CDR2 from the germline V gene are SGHTS and YDEGEE. There are 14 residues in the CDR3. CDR3 nucleotide sequence: TGTGCCAGCAGCAAGAGAACAGCTAACTATGGCTACACCTTC. Its translation is CASSKRTANYGYTF.